Shown below are 27 T cell receptor beta chains from a single sample sequenced in a study of T cells in Graves' hyperthyroidism and ophthalmopathy. From RNA transcripts, TCR beta CDR3 regions were amplified. HTBI primers drove first-round RT-PCR of the TCR CDR3. TCRdb itself ran the multiplex PCR reads through MiXCR, one entry per CDR3 protein. The sample holds a few hundred thousand distinct CDR3 sequences, 15% to 18% seen once. Sequenced input: blood. All receptors derive from a woman under 30 with Graves' hyperthyroidism.

This clonotype has just a few counts. This chain connects TRBV6-2 or TRBV6-3 to TRBJ1-5, with 9 bases fitting TRBD1. In germline, CDR1 is MNHEY, CDR2 SVGEGT. The CDR3 has 14 amino acids. J was trimmed by 5 bases and V by 7 bases; bases with no gene match: 6. DNA for the CDR3: TGTGCCAGCAACTCGGACAGGGGCTATCAGCCCCAGCATTTT. Its protein product is CASNSDRGYQPQHF.

The chain carries TRBV2 and TRBJ2-1, with TRBD2 matching over 8 bases. V shed 5 bases, J shed 14 bases, and the junction held 8 bases outside the gene matches. This CDR3 contains 12 residues. Germline CDR1 and CDR2: SNHLY and FYNNEI. This chain's CDR3 is CASSSLAGSKFF. Written as DNA, the CDR3 is TGTGCCAGCAGTTCCCTAGCGGGTTCAAAGTTCTTC.

The chain couples TRBV14 to TRBJ1-2; D not certain. Trimming removed 4 bases at V and 2 bases at J, with 8 bases between. The germline gives CDR1 SGHDN, CDR2 FVKESK. There are 13 residues in the CDR3. DNA of the CDR3: TGTGCCAGCAGCCGAGTGGTCAACTATGGCTACACCTTC. It codes for CASSRVVNYGYTF.

V gene TRBV24-1 combines with J gene TRBJ2-3; TRBD2 is a possible D gene (6 bases). CDR3 length equals 15 residues. The ends were cut back, 9 bases at V and 3 bases at J, with 18 bases in the middle. Germline V lookup: CDR1 KGHDR, CDR2 SFDVKD. The CDR3 here is CATSTLEGTTDTQYF. CDR3 nucleotides: TGTGCCACCTCGACCTTGGAAGGGACTACAGATACGCAGTATTTT.

The rearrangement uses TRBV9 and TRBJ1-1; maybe TRBD1 (5 bases). Per the germline V gene, CDR1 is SGDLS and CDR2 is YYNGEE. Trimming removed 0 bases from V and 6 bases from J, with 15 bases in between. This CDR3 contains 15 residues. CDR3 in DNA: TGTGCCAGCAGCGTAGTTGGGCAGGGAGCGGCTGAAGCTTTCTTT. It yields the protein CASSVVGQGAAEAFF.

The CDR3 region has the DNA TGTGCCAGCAGCACCGGACTAGCGGGAGTCGGGGCCAAAAACATTCAGTACTTC. As protein: CASSTGLAGVGAKNIQYF. The chain joins TRBV5-4 to TRBJ2-4, with 13 bases lining up with TRBD2. The length of the CDR3 is 18 residues. J lost 1 base, V lost 4 bases, and 8 bases had no gene match. In germline, CDR1 is SGHNT, CDR2 YYREEE (reference sequence).

This clonotype has a count of ten or more. The chain combines TRBV27 with TRBJ1-1, with D possibly being TRBD1 (5 bases). Germline V gives CDR1 MNHEY, CDR2 SMNVEV (reference sequence). The germline V and J ends were trimmed by 6 bases and 3 bases, with 17 bases remaining between them. The CDR3 has 15 amino acids. The CDR3 DNA is TGTGCCAGCAGCCTAAGGGGACGCGGCTACACTGAAGCTTTCTTT. Its translation is CASSLRGRGYTEAFF.

This clonotype was observed many times. The chain couples TRBV18 to TRBJ2-7; 15 bases align to TRBD2. CDR3 length equals 14 residues. Trimming removed 8 bases from V and 4 bases from J; junction bases left unmatched: 3. Germline assignment: CDR1 KGHSH and CDR2 LQKENI. Here the CDR3 DNA reads TGTGCCAGCGGCGGGACTAGCGGGAGGTACGAGCAGTACTTC. It specifies CASGGTSGRYEQYF.

This clonotype was detected ten times or more. V gene TRBV12-3 or TRBV12-4 combines with J gene TRBJ2-1; D is unclear. Trimming removed 6 bases at V and 12 bases at J, with 15 bases between. This CDR3 has 12 amino acids. CDR3 coding DNA: TGTGCCAGCAGCAAGGCCTTCTCGGGGCAGTTCTTC. Translated: CASSKAFSGQFF.

This clonotype was detected only a few times. V is TRBV5-1 and J is TRBJ1-1; TRBD1 aligns across 9 bases. This CDR3 comprises 15 residues. In germline, CDR1 is SGHRS, CDR2 YFSETQ. With 4 bases clipped from V and 4 bases from J, the junction kept 8 bases outside the gene matches. CDR3 in DNA: TGCGCCAGCAGCGCCTTACAGGGGGCGGGCACTGAAGCTTTCTTT. Translating it yields CASSALQGAGTEAFF. Based on the CDR3 plus reference TRBV5-1 and TRBJ1-1, the full variable domain is KAGVTQTPRYLIKTRGQQVTLSCSPISGHRSVSWYQQTPGQGLQFLFEYFSETQRNKGNFPGRFSGRQFSNSRSEMNVSTLELGDSALYLCASSALQGAGTEAFFGQGTRLTVV.

The table lists this clonotype with a few counts. At one of its ends the junction is not consistent with the germline gene, which may arise from a read error. This chain uses TRBV6-5 with TRBJ2-1; 10 nucleotides agree with TRBD2. The CDR3 is 16 residues long. The V gene's germline CDR1 is MNHEY and CDR2 SVGAGI. The CDR3 DNA reads TGTGCCAGCAGTGACTCGACTAGCGGGCACTACAATGAGCAGTTCTTC. This encodes CASSDSTSGHYNEQFF.

This clonotype was recorded at least ten times. The chain recombines TRBV5-1 with TRBJ2-4; D is undetermined. CDR1 is SGHRS, CDR2 YFSETQ, per germline. The CDR3 runs to 13 residues. Trimming removed 0 bases at V and 8 bases at J, with 9 bases between. The CDR3 is CASSLVIGDIQYF. In DNA form, the CDR3 reads TGCGCCAGCAGCTTGGTAATTGGCGACATTCAGTACTTC.

This chain joins TRBV13 and TRBJ2-7, with a weak D call TRBD2 (7 bases). From germline, CDR1 is PRHDT and CDR2 FYEKMQ (reference sequence). CDR3 size: 15 residues. Trimming stripped 5 bases from V and 5 bases from J, with 19 bases between. The CDR3 loop is CASSLLGGPADEQYF. The CDR3 DNA reads as TGTGCCAGCAGCCTCCTCGGGGGGCCAGCTGACGAGCAGTACTTC.

This clonotype was seen at least ten times. The rearrangement links TRBV7-2 to TRBJ1-5, with a tentative D call TRBD1 (6 bases). CDR1 SGHTA and CDR2 FQGNSA come from the germline V gene. The V end lost 2 bases, the J end lost 4 bases, and 12 bases lay between the germline ends. The CDR3 consists of 15 residues. CDR3 coding DNA: TGTGCCAGCAGCTTACAGACAGGACTGAATCAGCCCCAGCATTTT. Translating gives CASSLQTGLNQPQHF.

This clonotype has a count of ten or more. This chain connects TRBV7-3 to TRBJ2-3, with D possibly being TRBD1 (5 bases). The V gene lost 8 bases and the J gene lost 5 bases, with 20 bases spanning the gap. CDR1 SGHTA and CDR2 FQGTGA come from the germline V gene. This CDR3 spans 15 amino acids. CDR3 coding DNA: TGTGCCAGCGCTAGGGGCGAAGGGCTAGTAGATACGCAGTATTTT. It specifies CASARGEGLVDTQYF. Full variable domain (outside the CDR3, taken from reference TRBV7-3 and TRBJ2-3): GAGVSQTPSNKVTEKGKYVELRCDPISGHTALYWYRQSLGQGPEFLIYFQGTGAADDSGLPNDRFFAVRPEGSVSTLKIQRTERGDSAVYLCASARGEGLVDTQYFGPGTRLTVL.

Only a few counts were recorded for this clonotype. The rearrangement uses TRBV7-2 and TRBJ1-2; unclear D gene. Germline loops: CDR1 SGHTA, CDR2 FQGNSA. This CDR3 is built from 14 residues. V lost 0 bases and J lost 0, with 5 bases in between. In DNA form, the CDR3 reads TGTGCCAGCAGCTTAGCACAGACTAACTATGGCTACACCTTC. Protein product: CASSLAQTNYGYTF.

There are many counts of this clonotype. This chain connects TRBV10-3 to TRBJ2-1, with 13 bases aligning to TRBD2. This CDR3 comprises 16 residues. The germline V gene encodes CDR1 ENHRY and CDR2 SYGVKD. The J segment lost 6 bases and the V segment lost 8 bases, leaving 10 bases of the junction unmatched. CDR3 bases: TGTGCCATCTTCTGGACTAGCGGGAGTATGCGCAATGAGCAGTTCTTC. Translated, it gives CAIFWTSGSMRNEQFF.

The chain couples TRBV6-1 to TRBJ1-5, with D possibly being TRBD1 (6 bases). The V gene's germline CDR1 is MNHNS and CDR2 SASEGT. Deletions cut 9 bases from V and 7 bases from J, with 13 bases between. This CDR3 contains 12 residues. CDR3 region: CASWGQGQPQHF. CDR3 coding DNA: TGTGCCAGTTGGGGGCAGGGCCAGCCCCAGCATTTT.

This clonotype was seen ten or more times. J is TRBJ1-1 and V is TRBV12-3 or TRBV12-4, with D perhaps matching TRBD1 (5 bases). Trimming stripped 2 bases from V and 2 bases from J, with 9 bases between. The CDR3 runs to 14 residues. CDR3 bases: TGTGCCAGCAGTTTAAAAGGGACCAACACTGAAGCTTTCTTT. Encoded protein: CASSLKGTNTEAFF.

The chain uses TRBV5-1 and TRBJ1-1; D uncertain. The CDR3 has 14 amino acids. CDR1 SGHRS and CDR2 YFSETQ come from the germline V gene. Trimming left V 3 bases short and J 1 base short, with 10 bases between. The CDR3: CASSSIPGNTEAFF. The CDR3 DNA is TGCGCCAGCAGCTCAATACCGGGGAACACTGAAGCTTTCTTT.

This clonotype was seen more than once but under ten times. The V call is TRBV20-1, the J call TRBJ2-7; 13 bases map to TRBD2. Germline lookup yields CDR1 DFQATT and CDR2 SNEGSKA (reference sequence). V lost 4 bases, J lost 3 bases, and 6 bases stayed unmatched. The CDR3 loop spans 15 amino acids. The DNA for the CDR3 is TGCAGTGCTAAGACTAGCGGGGGGAGATTCTACGAGCAGTACTTC. Protein product: CSAKTSGGRFYEQYF.

This clonotype has only a few counts. The V gene is TRBV24-1, the J gene TRBJ2-1; the match to TRBD2 covers 8 bases. The junction had 6 bases not matched to a gene; V was cut back by 9 bases and J by 3 bases. CDR3 size: 14 residues. Germline values: CDR1 KGHDR, CDR2 SFDVKD. The CDR3 spells CATESGRNYNEQFF. The CDR3 region has the DNA TGTGCCACCGAGAGCGGGAGAAACTACAATGAGCAGTTCTTC.

V gene TRBV20-1 combines with J gene TRBJ1-1; no reliable D call. Germline V gene sequence: CDR1 DFQATT, CDR2 SNEGSKA (reference sequence). Trimming took off 5 bases at V and 5 bases at J, with 15 bases between the two ends. The CDR3 loop spans 13 amino acids. The CDR3 DNA reads as TGCAGTGCTGAAGCGGGTGGGGATACTGAAGCTTTCTTT. Protein: CSAEAGGDTEAFF.

This clonotype was seen at least ten times. The chain joins TRBV6-1 to TRBJ1-1; D may be TRBD1 (5 bases). With 6 bases removed from V and 6 bases from J, the gap between germline ends came to 17 bases. Germline V CDR1 and CDR2: MNHNS, SASEGT. This CDR3 region has 14 residues. CDR3 amino acids: CASSRKGLWAEAFF. The DNA of the CDR3 is TGTGCCAGCAGCCGAAAGGGGTTGTGGGCTGAAGCTTTCTTT.

This clonotype was recorded many times. The chain combines TRBV7-2 with TRBJ2-5, with D perhaps matching TRBD1 or TRBD2 (7 bases each). Germline V gives CDR1 SGHTA, CDR2 FQGNSA. The V and J ends lost 5 bases and 2 bases respectively, with 15 bases between them. The CDR3 loop spans 15 amino acids. CDR3 protein: CASSQGGGPQETQYF. In DNA, the CDR3 is TGTGCCAGCAGCCAGGGGGGGGGACCTCAAGAGACCCAGTACTTC.

This clonotype was observed at least ten times. The V gene is TRBV12-3 or TRBV12-4, the J gene TRBJ1-1; weak D call: TRBD1 (6 bases). The CDR3 extends over 15 amino acids. The V and J ends lost 5 bases and 0 bases respectively, with 13 bases between them. The CDR3 DNA follows: TGTGCCAGCAGTCTCACGACAGGACTGAACACTGAAGCTTTCTTT. It translates to CASSLTTGLNTEAFF.

Ten or more counts support this clonotype. This rearrangement joins TRBV7-2 to TRBJ1-2; no clear D gene. Trimming took 0 bases from V and 5 from J, leaving 16 bases between them. CDR3 size: 16 residues. Germline CDR1 is SGHTA and CDR2 is FQGNSA. The CDR3 sequence is CASSLALGTWLYGYTF. In DNA, the CDR3 is TGTGCCAGCAGCTTAGCGCTGGGCACTTGGCTGTATGGCTACACCTTC.